These 22 T cell receptor beta chains were sequenced from one sample in a study of cytomegalovirus exposure and HLA in healthy donors. Produced via immunoSEQ multiplex PCR; TCRdb's table is partial and in-frame only. The table lists roughly 140,000 clones, roughly nine tenths of them singletons, with under 0.8% in the top ten. The source material was PBMCs. Receptors were obtained from a man between 18 and 35 years old in good health and CMV-seronegative.

The chain links TRBV27 to TRBJ2-5; TRBD1 matches 8 bases. The CDR3 contains 13 residues. Germline V lookup: CDR1 MNHEY, CDR2 SMNVEV (reference sequence). The trim removed 5 bases at V and 5 bases at J, leaving 4 bases unmatched. The CDR3 bases are TGTGCCAGCAGTGTCAGGGGGCGGGAGACCCAGTACTTC. Translation gives CASSVRGRETQYF.

This clone occurred once. The gene calls are TRBV5-1 and TRBJ2-2, with 10 nucleotides matching TRBD2. V dropped 1 base and J dropped 4; count of bases not matched to a gene: 10. Germline V gives CDR1 SGHRS, CDR2 YFSETQ. The CDR3 length is 18 residues. As DNA, the CDR3 is TGCGCCAGCAGCTTGAACCTTCTAGCGGGAGCGGTCACCGGGGAGCTGTTTTTT. Protein sequence: CASSLNLLAGAVTGELFF.

The chain is built from TRBV5-4 and TRBJ1-3; D is unresolved. Trimming cost V 2 bases and J 0 bases, with 15 bases left between them. CDR3 length equals 17 residues. Looked up from germline, CDR1 is SGHNT and CDR2 is YYREEE (reference sequence). The CDR3 region is CASSLGGVLSSGNTIYF. DNA for the CDR3: TGTGCCAGCAGCTTAGGCGGCGTCCTTAGCTCTGGAAACACCATATATTTT.

This rearrangement joins TRBV7-6 to TRBJ2-7, with TRBD1 identical over 7 bases. V shed 2 bases and J 5 bases; nucleotides not matched to a gene: 12. The length of the CDR3 is 16 residues. Looked up from germline, CDR1 is SGHVS and CDR2 is FNYEAQ. CDR3 nucleotide sequence: TGTGCCAGCAGCTTATCGGCAGGGGGATGGTATGACGAGCAGTACGTC. As protein: CASSLSAGGWYDEQYV.

V and J are TRBV6-6 and TRBJ1-1; 7 bases are shared with TRBD1. The V segment lost 6 bases and the J segment 1 base; nucleotides outside the gene matches: 5. This CDR3 has 14 amino acids. Germline values: CDR1 MNHNY, CDR2 SVGAGI (reference sequence). The CDR3 DNA reads TGTGCCAGCAGCCAGGGACAGAAGAACACTGAAGCTTTCTTT. Encoded protein: CASSQGQKNTEAFF.

About this clone itself: The same CDR3 arises from other DNA sequences in this sample as well. This chain uses TRBV18 with TRBJ1-1; the D gene is possibly TRBD1 (5 bases). The CDR3 is 14 amino acids. Germline CDR1 and CDR2: KGHSH and LQKENI. V lost 3 bases to trimming and J lost 5 bases, with 13 bases between them. This chain's CDR3 is CASSPPGGWTEAFF. CDR3 DNA: TGTGCCAGCTCACCCCCGGGGGGTTGGACTGAAGCTTTCTTT.

The V call is TRBV29-1, the J call TRBJ2-1; 7 bases align to TRBD2. V shed 3 bases, J shed 2 bases, and the junction held 4 bases outside the gene matches. This CDR3 is 14 amino acids long. Germline lookup yields CDR1 SQVTM and CDR2 ANQGSEA. The CDR3 spells CSVDEGGPYNEQFF. The CDR3 nucleotides are TGCAGCGTTGACGAGGGAGGGCCCTACAATGAGCAGTTCTTC.

This chain links TRBV7-3 with TRBJ1-6, with D unresolved. The V and J ends lost 2 bases and 9 bases respectively, with 14 bases between them. Germline values: CDR1 SGHTA, CDR2 FQGTGA. The CDR3 totals 15 residues. CDR3 loop: CASSLVAAGSSPLHF. CDR3 DNA sequence: TGTGCCAGCAGCTTAGTGGCCGCCGGGAGTTCACCCCTCCACTTT.

The CDR3 DNA reads as TGCAGCGTTACCGGGACAGGGGGCTACGAGCAGTACTTC. Amino acids: CSVTGTGGYEQYF. The V gene is TRBV29-1, the J gene TRBJ2-7; TRBD1 agrees at 11 bases. CDR1 SQVTM and CDR2 ANQGSEA come from the germline V gene. CDR3 length: 13 residues. With V trimmed by 5 bases and J by 3 bases, 3 bases remained unmatched.

This clone was seen just once. The rearrangement links TRBV20-1 to TRBJ2-7; D ambiguous. V gave up 5 bases and J gave up 2 bases, with 7 bases separating them. CDR1 is DFQATT, CDR2 SNEGSKA, per germline (reference sequence). The CDR3 has 11 residues. CDR3: CSAGSAYEQYV. The CDR3 nucleotides read TGCAGTGCTGGCAGCGCCTACGAGCAGTACGTC.

The J gene is TRBJ2-5, the V gene TRBV5-4; 15 positions agree with TRBD2. The CDR3 consists of 19 residues. Losses at the gene ends were 2 bases for V and 4 bases for J; bases not matched to a gene: 12. Germline loops: CDR1 SGHNT, CDR2 YYREEE (reference sequence). The CDR3 coding sequence is TGTGCCAGCAGCTTCCCGGGACTAGCGGGGGGATCGCGGGGAGAGACCCAGTACTTC. Its protein product is CASSFPGLAGGSRGETQYF.

The rearrangement joins TRBV5-1 to TRBJ2-7, with 9 bases that match TRBD1. This CDR3 has 16 amino acids. The germline CDR1 and CDR2 sequences are SGHRS and YFSETQ. Trimming removed 5 bases from V and 7 bases from J; junction bases left unmatched: 16. The CDR3, as DNA: TGCGCCAGCAGGCGATCATTTCGGGACAGGGTTCAAGAGCAGTACTTC. The encoded protein is CASRRSFRDRVQEQYF.

This clone was detected only once. The CDR3 DNA is TGCGCCAGCAGTGAGTGGGCTCCCAATCTCTACGAGCAGTACGTC. This encodes CASSEWAPNLYEQYV. The chain carries TRBV10-2 and TRBJ2-7; D unclear. This CDR3 is 15 amino acids long. V was cut by 1 base and J by 3 bases, with 13 bases left in between. Germline V gene lookup returns CDR1 WSHSY and CDR2 SAAADI.

The count of this clone is one. The V gene is TRBV6-5, the J gene TRBJ1-2, with TRBD1 as a possible D gene (5 bases). The germline V gene has CDR1 MNHEY and CDR2 SVGAGI. V lost 2 bases and J 7 bases, leaving 17 bases between the germline ends. CDR3 size: 15 residues. Here the CDR3 reads CASSYLLQGYGGYTF. The CDR3 nucleotides are TGTGCCAGCAGTTACCTTTTGCAGGGCTATGGTGGCTACACCTTC.

The gene calls are TRBV6-6 and TRBJ1-4, with 8 bases fitting TRBD1. Unmatched junction bases numbered 4, after V lost 0 bases and J lost 4 bases. CDR1 and CDR2 (germline): MNHNY, SVGAGI (reference sequence). CDR3 length: 16 residues. The CDR3 DNA is TGTGCCAGCAGTTACTCGGGACAGGCGATTAATGAAAAACTGTTTTTT. Its protein product is CASSYSGQAINEKLFF.

V and J are TRBV5-1 and TRBJ2-7; 7 bases line up with TRBD1. CDR3 size: 14 residues. Per germline, CDR1 SGHRS and CDR2 YFSETQ. The V segment lost 4 bases and the J segment 2 bases; nucleotides outside the gene matches: 6. The CDR3 DNA sequence: TGCGCCAGCAGCATCCACAGGGGAGCCTACGAGCAGTACTTC. Residues: CASSIHRGAYEQYF.

The V gene is TRBV14, the J gene TRBJ1-1, with D tentatively TRBD1 (6 bases). Germline CDR1 is SGHDN and CDR2 is FVKESK. The CDR3 spans 13 residues. Trimming took 4 bases from V and 5 from J, leaving 11 bases between them. CDR3 sequence: CASSRQVRTEAFF. DNA of the CDR3: TGTGCCAGCAGCCGACAGGTGAGAACTGAAGCTTTCTTT.

The chain links TRBV27 to TRBJ1-2; D uncertain. Deletions cut 3 bases from V and 8 bases from J, with 13 bases between. There are 13 residues in the CDR3. Germline V gene sequence: CDR1 MNHEY, CDR2 SMNVEV (reference sequence). The CDR3 region has the DNA TGTGCCAGCAGTTTGTCGGGTCTCCGCGGCTACACCTTC. Protein sequence: CASSLSGLRGYTF.

J is TRBJ2-5 and V is TRBV2; 8 positions match TRBD1. The CDR3 sequence is 14 residues long. After removal of 4 bases from V and 5 bases from J, the junction contained 6 bases not matched to a gene. In germline, CDR1 is SNHLY, CDR2 FYNNEI. The CDR3 DNA follows: TGTGCCAGCAGTGCTGACAGGGGCGGGGAGACCCAGTACTTC. It translates to CASSADRGGETQYF.

V and J are TRBV4-2 and TRBJ2-2, with D possibly being TRBD1 (6 bases). From germline, CDR1 is LGHNA and CDR2 YNFKEQ. The CDR3 totals 18 residues. Trimming stripped 3 bases from V and 0 bases from J, with 17 bases between. The CDR3: CASSQGRGWGPNTGELFF. In DNA form, the CDR3 reads TGTGCCAGCAGCCAGGGCCGGGGTTGGGGGCCGAACACCGGGGAGCTGTTTTTT.

The chain uses TRBV11-3 and TRBJ2-2, with D maybe TRBD2 (5 bases). The CDR3 totals 16 residues. Germline assignment: CDR1 SGHNT and CDR2 YENEEA. The V gene lost 4 bases and the J gene lost 4 bases, with 16 bases spanning the gap. CDR3 amino acids: CASSSKPPGTTGELFF. CDR3 in DNA: TGTGCCAGCAGCTCTAAACCTCCGGGAACCACCGGGGAGCTGTTTTTT.

The gene calls are TRBV19 and TRBJ2-7; 7 bases align to TRBD2. CDR3 size: 15 residues. V dropped 3 bases and J dropped 0; count of bases not matched to a gene: 5. The germline V gene encodes CDR1 LNHDA and CDR2 SQIVND (reference sequence). The CDR3 DNA reads as TGTGCCAGTAGTATCGCGGGGGTTCGCTCCTACGAGCAGTACTTC. Translated: CASSIAGVRSYEQYF.